This note documents a single T cell receptor beta chain sequence. These data come from a study of identical twins. A single record per CDR3 protein comes from TCRdb applying MiXCR to the 5' RACE reads. The sample contains fewer than 900,000 distinct CDR3 sequences, around a sixth of which appear only once. In addition, the sample was reused for a study of T cells expressing NK-cell markers.

This receptor was identified in a young woman in good health. Sample: PBMCs.

CDR3 sequence reads: CASSRMPRTSGRVNEQFF. The CDR3 nucleotides are TGTGCCAGCAGTCGGATGCCCAGGACTAGCGGGAGGGTCAATGAGCAGTTCTTC. This chain uses TRBV3-1 with TRBJ2-1, with 15 bases matching TRBD2. CDR1 LGHDT and CDR2 YNNKEL come from the germline V gene (reference sequence). Trimming at V came to 6 bases and at J to 6 bases, leaving 12 bases not matched to a gene. The CDR3 contains 18 residues.